This T cell receptor beta chain was obtained from a study of blood T cell repertoires in COVID-19. Germline V CDR1 and CDR2: SGHRS, YFSETQ. The V gene end was trimmed by 3 bases and the J gene end by 2 bases; junction bases not matched to a gene: 7. CDR3 size: 16 residues. The method was immunoSEQ multiplex PCR; TCRdb's version includes in-frame clones alone and lacks a portion of them. Of 450,000 to 600,000 clones in the sample, approximately 90% are singletons; the top ten hold about 0.65%. This TCR came from a woman under 30 who had recovered from COVID-19. Sequencing was done on a sample of PBMCs or T cells enriched from blood (not recorded which). V and J are TRBV5-1 and TRBJ2-2; 7 nucleotides agree with TRBD1. The CDR3 loop is CASSSGGVINTGELFF. Here the CDR3 DNA reads TGCGCCAGCAGCTCAGGGGGAGTTATAAACACCGGGGAGCTGTTTTTT.